This T cell receptor beta chain was identified during a study of cytomegalovirus exposure and HLA in healthy donors. Study-level information: Of some 400 genotyped donors, around 86% grouped in the Caucasian-associated ancestry cluster.

Points on this clone: As yet, its antigen is unknown.

Regarding the study as a whole: In a later analysis, common viral pathogens appeared linked to several of the most significant clusters.

Amplification used 60 Vbeta primers and 13 Jbeta primers. The repertoire was sequenced with immunoSEQ multiplex PCR; TCRdb's copy has only in-frame clones and lacks some. The sample table includes some 39,000 clones. The receptor was isolated from a woman aged 25 to 39 in good health and CMV-seropositive. The sequenced sample consisted of PBMCs.

CDR3 amino acids: CASSSQGATGELFF. The CDR3 DNA follows: TGTGCCAGCAGCTCACAGGGGGCAACCGGGGAGCTGTTTTTT. V and J are TRBV5-5 and TRBJ2-2; 9 bases match TRBD1. Germline assignment: CDR1 SGHKS and CDR2 YYEKEE (reference sequence). Germline trimming cut 3 bases from V and 5 bases from J; bases unmatched to any gene: 2. The CDR3 is 14 amino acids.